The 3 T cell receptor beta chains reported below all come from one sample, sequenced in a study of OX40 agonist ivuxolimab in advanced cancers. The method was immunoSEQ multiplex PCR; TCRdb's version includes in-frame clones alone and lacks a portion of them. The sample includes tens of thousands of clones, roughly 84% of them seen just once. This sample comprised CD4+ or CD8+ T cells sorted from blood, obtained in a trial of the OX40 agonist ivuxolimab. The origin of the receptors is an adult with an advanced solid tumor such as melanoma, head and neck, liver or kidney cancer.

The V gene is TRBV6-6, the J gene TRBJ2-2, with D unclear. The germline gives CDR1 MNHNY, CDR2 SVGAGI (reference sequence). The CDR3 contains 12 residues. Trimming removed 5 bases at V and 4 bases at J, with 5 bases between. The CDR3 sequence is CASSTVTGELFF. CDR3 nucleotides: TGTGCCAGCAGTACTGTCACCGGGGAGCTGTTTTTT.

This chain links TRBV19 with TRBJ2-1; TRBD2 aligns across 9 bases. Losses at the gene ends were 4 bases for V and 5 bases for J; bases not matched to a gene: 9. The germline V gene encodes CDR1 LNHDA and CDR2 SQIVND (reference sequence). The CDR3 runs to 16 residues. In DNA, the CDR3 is TGTGCCAGTAGTAGTCTAGCGGGGTGGGAACACAATGAGCAGTTCTTC. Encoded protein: CASSSLAGWEHNEQFF.

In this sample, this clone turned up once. The chain's CDR3 is CASSLAIVPYEQYF. The CDR3 DNA is TGTGCCAGCAGCTTAGCCATTGTACCTTACGAGCAGTACTTC. The chain uses TRBV7-2 and TRBJ2-7; no definite D call. CDR3 length: 14 residues. The V end was cut by 0 bases, the J end by 4 bases, with 10 bases between. The V gene's germline CDR1 is SGHTA and CDR2 FQGNSA.